This is a list of T cell receptor beta chains from one sample in a study of a mutant IDH1 vaccine in newly diagnosed glioma. Some clones are missing from TCRdb's copy, which holds only in-frame ones; the method was immunoSEQ multiplex PCR. The table lists about 88,000 clones, over 75% of them singletons, with roughly 5.3% in the top ten. The starting material was PBMCs, obtained from a glioma patient treated with radiotherapy, temozolomide or both. The receptors originated from a middle-aged man with glioma. Some clones in this sample may be carry-over from other donors' samples. Each CDR3 is given without its conserved first and last residue.

cdr3_aa: ASSYDRTVLGEQY
v_call: TRBV6-5
j_call: TRBJ2-7

cdr3_aa: SVGRGQGAGEQY
v_call: TRBV29-1
j_call: TRBJ2-7

cdr3_aa: ASSLAGGRPDTQY
v_call: TRBV27
j_call: TRBJ2-3

cdr3_aa: ASSLGPKAF
v_call: TRBV27
j_call: TRBJ1-1

cdr3_aa: ASSSMGRLAPSGNTIY
v_call: TRBV7-8
j_call: TRBJ1-3

cdr3_aa: ASTRGGGRTGELF
v_call: TRBV7-2
j_call: TRBJ2-2

cdr3_aa: ASSSGRAYEQY
v_call: TRBV13
j_call: TRBJ2-7

cdr3_aa: ASSERQGPLGYT
v_call: TRBV9
j_call: TRBJ1-2

cdr3_aa: ATSSSIGHTPLH
v_call: TRBV15
j_call: TRBJ1-6

cdr3_aa: AWRKGAGGGELF
v_call: TRBV30
j_call: TRBJ2-2

cdr3_aa: ASSSGVGTDTQY
v_call: TRBV5-4
j_call: TRBJ2-3

cdr3_aa: ASSPVGRPHSTDTQY
v_call: TRBV9
j_call: TRBJ2-3

cdr3_aa: ASSEGQINQPQH
v_call: TRBV6-5
j_call: TRBJ1-5

cdr3_aa: AWSTTGRTEAF
v_call: TRBV30
j_call: TRBJ1-1

cdr3_aa: SVPKQGIGGYT
v_call: TRBV29-1
j_call: TRBJ1-2

cdr3_aa: ASSPLAATGELF
v_call: TRBV18
j_call: TRBJ2-2

cdr3_aa: ASKAEQINQPQH
v_call: TRBV2
j_call: TRBJ1-5

cdr3_aa: ASSLGGQETQY
v_call: TRBV5-6
j_call: TRBJ2-5

cdr3_aa: ASSSSGGSETQY
v_call: TRBV5-1
j_call: TRBJ2-5

cdr3_aa: ASSWGTGDYQPQH
v_call: TRBV5-1
j_call: TRBJ1-5

cdr3_aa: ASSLDRNTEAF
v_call: TRBV7-9
j_call: TRBJ1-1

cdr3_aa: ASSGPQGARSPLH
v_call: TRBV6-1
j_call: TRBJ1-6

cdr3_aa: ASRASGSETQY
v_call: TRBV7-9
j_call: TRBJ2-5

cdr3_aa: ASSSLAGLGDTQY
v_call: TRBV7-2
j_call: TRBJ2-3

cdr3_aa: ASKTTGQHYEQY
v_call: TRBV7-2
j_call: TRBJ2-7

cdr3_aa: ASSRGPRSSYEQY
v_call: TRBV13
j_call: TRBJ2-7

cdr3_aa: ASSTRTGGRETQY
v_call: TRBV9
j_call: TRBJ2-5

cdr3_aa: ASNTRAGNTIY
v_call: TRBV2
j_call: TRBJ1-3

cdr3_aa: ASSYGGYAEAF
v_call: TRBV6-5
j_call: TRBJ1-1

cdr3_aa: ASSEGGWETQY
v_call: TRBV6-1
j_call: TRBJ2-5

cdr3_aa: AWTSDAAATYEQY
v_call: TRBV30
j_call: TRBJ2-7

cdr3_aa: ASSLGPGRGQPQH
v_call: TRBV7-2
j_call: TRBJ1-5

cdr3_aa: ASSKDPGSGANVLT
v_call: TRBV5-1
j_call: TRBJ2-6